This is a list of T cell receptor beta chains from one sample in a study of a mutant IDH1 vaccine in newly diagnosed glioma. The assay was immunoSEQ multiplex PCR, and TCRdb's table has in-frame clones only and misses some. The sample has tens of thousands of clones, more than 60% seen once; the top ten hold around 6.5%. Their cognate antigens are unknown. This material consisted of PBMCs, taken from a glioma patient whose treatment included an IDH1 peptide vaccine. The origin of the receptors is a woman in her thirties or forties with glioma. Some clones in this sample may be carry-over from other donors' samples. CDR3s include the opening cysteine and the closing phenylalanine or tryptophan. D genes are given only for firm matches. Clone size is stated in some rows and not others, as once, few, many or a class when expanded.

size	V	J	D	CDR3	DNA
-	TRBV5-4	TRBJ2-5	-	CASSLGGAETQYF	TGTGCCAGCAGCTTGGGGGGGGCAGAGACCCAGTACTTC
-	TRBV21-1	TRBJ2-7	-	CASSSKGDREHEQYF	TGTGCCAGCAGCTCCAAGGGGGACAGGGAGCACGAGCAGTACTTC
few	TRBV21-1	TRBJ1-5	-	CASSKVWPLGPHNQPQHF	TGTGCCAGCAGCAAAGTTTGGCCCCTGGGTCCGCACAATCAGCCCCAGCATTTT
-	TRBV19	TRBJ1-1	TRBD1	CASRQGGRATEAFF	TGTGCCAGTAGGCAGGGGGGGAGGGCCACTGAAGCTTTCTTT
-	TRBV19	TRBJ2-3	TRBD2	CASSIRRLAGGTDTQYF	TGTGCCAGTAGTATACGAAGACTAGCGGGTGGCACAGATACGCAGTATTTT
once	TRBV4-3	TRBJ1-1	-	CASSKGVGTEAFF	TGCGCCAGCAGCAAGGGGGTTGGAACTGAAGCTTTCTTT
few	TRBV29-1	TRBJ1-2	TRBD1	CSVGDRAYGYTF	TGCAGCGTGGGAGACAGGGCCTATGGCTACACCTTC
-	TRBV5-4	TRBJ2-5	-	CASSPKRGTSPETQYF	TGTGCCAGCAGCCCGAAGCGAGGGACTTCCCCAGAGACCCAGTACTTC
few	TRBV12-5	TRBJ1-1	TRBD1	CASGSQGGYTEAFF	TGTGCTAGTGGTTCACAGGGGGGTTACACTGAAGCTTTCTTT
-	TRBV10-2	TRBJ1-1	-	CASSESGGRVNTEAFF	TGCGCCAGCAGTGAGTCTGGAGGGAGGGTGAACACTGAAGCTTTCTTT
-	TRBV2	TRBJ1-3	-	CASSEEARNTIYF	TGTGCCAGCAGTGAGGAAGCACGAAACACCATATATTTT
-	TRBV6-6	TRBJ2-7	TRBD2	CASTRTGWEGEQYF	TGTGCCAGCACCCGGACTGGGTGGGAGGGCGAGCAGTACTTC
once	TRBV5-4	TRBJ1-2	-	CASSLASQFSGDGYTF	TGTGCCAGCAGCTTGGCCTCTCAGTTCAGCGGGGATGGCTACACCTTC
-	TRBV19	TRBJ2-5	-	CAVGDIQDTQYF	TGTGCCGTTGGGGACATACAAGATACCCAGTACTTC